This entry concerns a single T cell receptor beta chain. Its specificity is unknown. Those with chemo-refractory metastatic non-small-cell lung cancer were treated with focal radiation combined with CTLA-4 blockade using ipilimumab. This record comes from a study of radiotherapy plus CTLA-4 blockade in lung cancer. Across the study: Patients showed objective responses in roughly 18% of cases and disease control in approximately 28%. Findings of the study overall: Radiotherapy with ipilimumab was followed by blood expansion of tumor-derived clones.

Assay: immunoSEQ multiplex PCR; the TCRdb copy retains only in-frame clones and omits some. The profile covers 40,000 to 50,000 clones, with around four fifths appearing a single time and approximately 3.4% taken by the ten largest. Trimming took off 5 bases at V and 4 bases at J, with 23 bases between the two ends. CDR1 and CDR2 from the germline V gene are PRHDT and FYEKMQ (reference sequence). The CDR3 length is 17 residues. The chain uses TRBV13 and TRBJ1-2, with D possibly being TRBD1 (6 bases). Source: peripheral blood, taken from a patient treated with radiotherapy plus ipilimumab. This sequence was found in a human donor with non-small cell lung cancer who had stable disease on radiotherapy plus ipilimumab. In nucleotides, the CDR3 is TGTGCCAGCAGCCCAGGACAGAGTGTAATGCTTAGCTATGGCTACACCTTC. Amino acids: CASSPGQSVMLSYGYTF. Using reference TRBV13 and TRBJ1-2 for the parts outside the CDR3, the full variable domain is AAGVIQSPRHLIKEKRETATLKCYPIPRHDTVYWYQQGPGQDPQFLISFYEKMQSDKGSIPDRFSAQQFSDYHSELNMSSLELGDSALYFCASSPGQSVMLSYGYTFGSGTRLTVV.